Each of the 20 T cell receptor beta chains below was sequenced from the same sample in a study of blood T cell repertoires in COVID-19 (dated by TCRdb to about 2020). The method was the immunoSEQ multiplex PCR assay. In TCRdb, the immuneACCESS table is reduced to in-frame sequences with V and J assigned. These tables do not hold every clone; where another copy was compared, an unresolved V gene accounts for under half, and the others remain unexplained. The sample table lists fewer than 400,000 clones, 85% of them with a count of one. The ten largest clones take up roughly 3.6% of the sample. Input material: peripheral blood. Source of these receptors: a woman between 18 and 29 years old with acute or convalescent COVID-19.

The CDR3 loop reads CASSAGQFSTDTQYF. The CDR3 nucleotides are TGTGCCAGCAGCGCTGGACAGTTTAGCACAGATACGCAGTATTTT. J is TRBJ2-3 and V is TRBV9; possibly TRBD1 for D (6 bases). V was shortened by 3 bases and J by 0 bases, with 11 bases between the two germline ends. Germline CDR1 and CDR2: SGDLS and YYNGEE. This CDR3 spans 15 amino acids. Variable domain in full (rest from reference TRBV9 and TRBJ2-3): DSGVTQTPKHLITATGQRVTLRCSPRSGDLSVYWYQQSLDQGLQFLIQYYNGEERAKGNILERFSAQQFPDLHSELNLSSLELGDSALYFCASSAGQFSTDTQYFGPGTRLTVL.

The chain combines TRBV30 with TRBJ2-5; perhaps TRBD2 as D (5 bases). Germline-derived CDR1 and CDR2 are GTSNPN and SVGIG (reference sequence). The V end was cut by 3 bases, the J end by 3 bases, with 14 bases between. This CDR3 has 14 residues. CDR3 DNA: TGTGCCTGGAGCCGGGGTAGTATTAAAGAGACCCAGTACTTC. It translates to CAWSRGSIKETQYF.

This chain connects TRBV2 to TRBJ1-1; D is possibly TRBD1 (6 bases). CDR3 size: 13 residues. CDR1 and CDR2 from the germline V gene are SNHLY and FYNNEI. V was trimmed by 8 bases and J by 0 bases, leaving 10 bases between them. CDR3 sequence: CASLRDMNTEAFF. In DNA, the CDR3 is TGTGCCAGCCTTAGGGACATGAACACTGAAGCTTTCTTT.

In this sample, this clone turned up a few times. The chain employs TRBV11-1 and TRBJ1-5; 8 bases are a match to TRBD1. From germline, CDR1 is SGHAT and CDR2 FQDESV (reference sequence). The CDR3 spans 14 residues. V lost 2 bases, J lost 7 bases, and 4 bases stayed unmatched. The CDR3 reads CASSLSGGDQPQHF. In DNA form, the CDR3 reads TGTGCCAGCAGCTTATCAGGGGGCGACCAGCCCCAGCATTTT.

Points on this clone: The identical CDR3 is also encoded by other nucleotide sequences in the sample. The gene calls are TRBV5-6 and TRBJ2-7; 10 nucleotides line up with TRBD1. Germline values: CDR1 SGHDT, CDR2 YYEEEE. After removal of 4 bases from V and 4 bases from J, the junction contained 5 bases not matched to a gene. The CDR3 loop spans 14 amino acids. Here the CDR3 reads CASSPGTGAYEQYF. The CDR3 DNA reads TGTGCCAGCAGCCCCGGGACAGGGGCTTACGAGCAGTACTTC.

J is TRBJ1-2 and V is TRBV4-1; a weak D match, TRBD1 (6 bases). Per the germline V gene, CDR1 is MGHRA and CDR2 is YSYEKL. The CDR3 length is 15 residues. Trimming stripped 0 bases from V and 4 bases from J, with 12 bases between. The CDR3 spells CASSQDNLGGYGYTF. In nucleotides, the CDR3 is TGCGCCAGCAGCCAAGATAATCTAGGGGGCTATGGCTACACCTTC.

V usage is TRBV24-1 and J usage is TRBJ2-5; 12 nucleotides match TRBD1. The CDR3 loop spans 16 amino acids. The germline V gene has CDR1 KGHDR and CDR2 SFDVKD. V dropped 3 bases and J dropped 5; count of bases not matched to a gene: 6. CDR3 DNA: TGTGCCACCAGTGATCCCGGGACAGGGGGCAGTGAGACCCAGTACTTC. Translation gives CATSDPGTGGSETQYF.

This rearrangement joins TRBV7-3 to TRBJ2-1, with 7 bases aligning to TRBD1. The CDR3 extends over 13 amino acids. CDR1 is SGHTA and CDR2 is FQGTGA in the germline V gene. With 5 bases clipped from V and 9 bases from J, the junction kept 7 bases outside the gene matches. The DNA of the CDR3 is TGTGCCAGCAGCGCAGGACAGGCCGGTGAGCAGTTCTTC. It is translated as CASSAGQAGEQFF.

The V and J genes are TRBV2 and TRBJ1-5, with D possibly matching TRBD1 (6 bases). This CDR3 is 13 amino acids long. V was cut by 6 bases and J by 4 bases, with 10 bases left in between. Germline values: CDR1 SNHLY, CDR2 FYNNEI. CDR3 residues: CASRRDINQPQHF. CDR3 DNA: TGTGCCAGCAGACGGGACATAAATCAGCCCCAGCATTTT.

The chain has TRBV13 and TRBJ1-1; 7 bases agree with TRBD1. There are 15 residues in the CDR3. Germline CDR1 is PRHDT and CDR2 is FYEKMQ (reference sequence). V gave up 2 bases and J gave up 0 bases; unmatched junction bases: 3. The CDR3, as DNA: TGTGCCAGCAGCTTAACGGGACAGTTGAACACTGAAGCTTTCTTT. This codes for CASSLTGQLNTEAFF.

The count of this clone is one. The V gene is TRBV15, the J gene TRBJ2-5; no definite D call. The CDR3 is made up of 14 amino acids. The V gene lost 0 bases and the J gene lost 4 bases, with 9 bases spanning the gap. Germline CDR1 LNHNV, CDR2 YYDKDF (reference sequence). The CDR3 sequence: CATSRDLLPETQYF. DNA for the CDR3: TGTGCCACCAGCAGAGATTTACTCCCAGAGACCCAGTACTTC. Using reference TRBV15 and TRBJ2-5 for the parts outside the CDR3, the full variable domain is DAMVIQNPRYQVTQFGKPVTLSCSQTLNHNVMYWYQQKSSQAPKLLFHYYDKDFNNEADTPDNFQSRRPNTSFCFLDIRSPGLGDTAMYLCATSRDLLPETQYFGPGTRLLVL.

The CDR3 protein is CASSQDIGSGGFLFYNEQFF. In DNA form, the CDR3 reads TGTGCCAGCAGCCAAGATATTGGTAGCGGGGGATTCCTCTTCTACAATGAGCAGTTCTTC. The rearrangement uses TRBV3-1 (or the pseudogene TRBV3-2) and TRBJ2-1; 9 positions match TRBD2. CDR1 is LGHDT and CDR2 is YNNKEL in the germline V gene (reference sequence). V trimming: 0 bases; J trimming: 3 bases; junction bases outside the gene matches: 15. The length of the CDR3 is 20 residues.

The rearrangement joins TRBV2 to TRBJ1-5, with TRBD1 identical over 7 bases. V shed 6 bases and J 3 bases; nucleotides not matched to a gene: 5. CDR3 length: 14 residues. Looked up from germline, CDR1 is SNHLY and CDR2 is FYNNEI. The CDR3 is CASSRDSLNQPQHF. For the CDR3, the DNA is TGTGCCAGCAGCCGGGACAGCCTCAATCAGCCCCAGCATTTT.

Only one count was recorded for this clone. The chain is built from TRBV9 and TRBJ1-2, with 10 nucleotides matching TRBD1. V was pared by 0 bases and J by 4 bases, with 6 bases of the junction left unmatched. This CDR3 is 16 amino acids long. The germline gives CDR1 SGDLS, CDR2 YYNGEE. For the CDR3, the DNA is TGTGCCAGCAGCGTAGGGGCCGGGACAGGGGCCTATGGCTACACCTTC. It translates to CASSVGAGTGAYGYTF. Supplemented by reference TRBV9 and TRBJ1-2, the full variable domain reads DSGVTQTPKHLITATGQRVTLRCSPRSGDLSVYWYQQSLDQGLQFLIQYYNGEERAKGNILERFSAQQFPDLHSELNLSSLELGDSALYFCASSVGAGTGAYGYTFGSGTRLTVV.

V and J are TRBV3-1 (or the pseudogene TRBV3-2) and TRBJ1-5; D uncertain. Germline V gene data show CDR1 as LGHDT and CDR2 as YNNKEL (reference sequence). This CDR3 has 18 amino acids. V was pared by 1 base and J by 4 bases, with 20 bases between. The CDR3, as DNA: TGTGCCAGCAGCCAAGGTCCTTGTTGCGACACCTCAAATCAGCCCCAGCATTTT. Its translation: CASSQGPCCDTSNQPQHF.

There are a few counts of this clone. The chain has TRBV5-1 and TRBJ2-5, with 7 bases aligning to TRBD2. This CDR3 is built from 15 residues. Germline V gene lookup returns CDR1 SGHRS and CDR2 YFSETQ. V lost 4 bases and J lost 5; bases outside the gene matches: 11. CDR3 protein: CASSPYGGEGETQYF. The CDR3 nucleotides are TGCGCCAGCAGCCCCTATGGCGGGGAGGGGGAGACCCAGTACTTC. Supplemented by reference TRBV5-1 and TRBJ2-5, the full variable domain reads KAGVTQTPRYLIKTRGQQVTLSCSPISGHRSVSWYQQTPGQGLQFLFEYFSETQRNKGNFPGRFSGRQFSNSRSEMNVSTLELGDSALYLCASSPYGGEGETQYFGPGTRLLVL.

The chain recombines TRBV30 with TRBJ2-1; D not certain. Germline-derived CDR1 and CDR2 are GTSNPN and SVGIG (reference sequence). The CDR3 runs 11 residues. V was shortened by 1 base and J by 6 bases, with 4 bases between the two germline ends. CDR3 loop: CAWSGANEQFF. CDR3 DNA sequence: TGTGCCTGGAGTGGGGCCAATGAGCAGTTCTTC.

Here the CDR3 reads CASSLAGGQDFTGELFF. CDR3 coding DNA: TGCGCCAGCAGCTTGGCCGGGGGGCAGGATTTCACCGGGGAGCTGTTTTTT. The V call is TRBV5-1, the J call TRBJ2-2; possibly TRBD2 for D (7 bases). CDR1 is SGHRS and CDR2 is YFSETQ in the germline V gene. The V end lost 0 bases, the J end lost 4 bases, and 16 bases lay between the germline ends. CDR3 length: 17 amino acids.

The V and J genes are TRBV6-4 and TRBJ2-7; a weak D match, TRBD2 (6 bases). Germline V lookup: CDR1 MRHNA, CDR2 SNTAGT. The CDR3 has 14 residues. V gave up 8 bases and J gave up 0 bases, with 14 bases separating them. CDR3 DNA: TGTGCCAGCCGCCGGGACTCAAGCTCCTACGAGCAGTACTTC. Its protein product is CASRRDSSSYEQYF.

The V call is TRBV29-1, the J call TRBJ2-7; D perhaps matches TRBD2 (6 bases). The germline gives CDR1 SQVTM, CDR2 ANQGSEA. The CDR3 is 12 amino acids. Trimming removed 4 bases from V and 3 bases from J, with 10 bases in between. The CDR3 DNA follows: TGCAGCGTTGGGGACTCCTACTACGAGCAGTACTTC. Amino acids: CSVGDSYYEQYF.